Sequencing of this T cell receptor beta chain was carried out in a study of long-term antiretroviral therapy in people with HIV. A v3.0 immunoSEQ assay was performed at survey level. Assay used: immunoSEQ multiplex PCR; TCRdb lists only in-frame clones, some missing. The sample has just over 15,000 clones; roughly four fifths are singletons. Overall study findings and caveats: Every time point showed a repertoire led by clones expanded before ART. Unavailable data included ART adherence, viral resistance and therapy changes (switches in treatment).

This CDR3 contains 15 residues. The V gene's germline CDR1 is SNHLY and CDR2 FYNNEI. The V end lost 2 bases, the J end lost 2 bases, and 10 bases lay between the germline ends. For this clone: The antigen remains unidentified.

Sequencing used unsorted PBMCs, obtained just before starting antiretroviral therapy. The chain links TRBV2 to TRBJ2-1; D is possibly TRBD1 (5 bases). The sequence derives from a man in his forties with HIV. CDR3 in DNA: TGTGCCAGCAGTGAATTACCAGGGCCCTACAATGAGCAGTTCTTC. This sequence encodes CASSELPGPYNEQFF.